The clone carrying this TCR beta chain was seen repeatedly, ten times or more. Antigen: not known. What was amplified from RNA transcripts were TCR beta CDR3 regions. Primed by the HTBI set, a first-round RT-PCR was run on the TCR CDR3. From the multiplex PCR reads, TCRdb called clonotypes with MiXCR, one entry per CDR3 protein. Of 160,000 or so distinct CDR3 sequences in the sample, about a tenth are singletons; the top ten hold more than 20%. The data stem from a study of T cells in Graves' hyperthyroidism and ophthalmopathy. Study outcomes and limitations: Within blood appeared most thyroid clonotypes that had expanded above 0.001.

Deletions cut 1 base from V and 4 bases from J, with 13 bases between. This CDR3 region has 14 residues. Per germline, CDR1 DFQATT and CDR2 SNEGSKA (reference sequence). The sample taken for sequencing was blood. This chain uses TRBV20-1 with TRBJ1-2; weak D call: TRBD1 (5 bases). This TCR came from a young woman with Graves' hyperthyroidism that later progressed to Graves' ophthalmopathy. The chain's CDR3 is CSARGQPRAYGYTF. Written as DNA, the CDR3 is TGCAGTGCTAGAGGACAGCCAAGGGCCTATGGCTACACCTTC.